These 9 T cell receptor beta chains originate from one sample sequenced in a study of tumor and adjacent non-tumor tissue in lung cancer. No cell sorting was done before RNA was extracted from the tissue. The library came from three nested PCR rounds adapted from ARM-PCR protocols. In TCRdb, the multiplex PCR reads were re-called with MiXCR into one record per CDR3 protein. This table has roughly 220,000 distinct CDR3 sequences, 71% appearing once. The specimen was lung tumor tissue. Receptors originate from a man aged 60 to 75 with non-small cell lung cancer.

CDR3 coding DNA: TGCAGTGCTAGAGGGAATCCATACTCACCCACAGATACGCAGTATTTT. It translates to CSARGNPYSPTDTQYF. The J gene is TRBJ2-3, the V gene TRBV20-1; no reliable D call. Deletions cut 1 base from V and 2 bases from J, with 16 bases between. Germline V lookup: CDR1 DFQATT, CDR2 SNEGSKA (reference sequence). The CDR3 has 16 residues.

Note on this clonotype: Relative to the germline gene, one junction end is altered; a read error may explain this. The chain recombines TRBV12-3 or TRBV12-4 with TRBJ2-3; D might be TRBD2 (6 bases). CDR3 size: 15 residues. CDR3 nucleotide sequence: TGTGCCAGCAGTATAGCGGAAGGGGGCACAGATACGCAGTATTTT. This sequence encodes CASSIAEGGTDTQYF.

On this clonotype: Compared with germline, one end of the junction differs, possibly owing to a read error. V usage is TRBV11-3 and J usage is TRBJ2-1; 12 bases match TRBD2. The CDR3 totals 16 residues. The V gene's germline CDR1 is SGHNT and CDR2 YENEEA. The CDR3 reads CTSSSLAGGPGNEQIF. DNA for the CDR3: TGTACCAGCAGCTCCCTAGCGGGGGGGCCGGGGAATGAGCAGATCTTC.

On this clonotype: A much more abundant neighbour one base away suggests this may be a read error. As the CDR3 is not closed by the conserved phenylalanine or tryptophan, this likely results from a read error. This chain joins TRBV6-1 and TRBJ1-4; no clear D. CDR1 and CDR2 from the germline V gene are MNHNS and SASEGT. CDR3 length equals 15 residues. Trimming took off 6 bases at V and 5 bases at J, with 16 bases between the two ends. The CDR3 nucleotides read TGTGCCAGCAGCCTCCTCTCCGTGGGGAATGAAAAACTGTTTTAT. Translated: CASSLLSVGNEKLFY.

The chain is built from TRBV20-1 and TRBJ2-1; 14 nucleotides line up with TRBD2. The CDR3 runs to 15 residues. J lost 5 bases, V lost 0 bases, and 0 bases had no gene match. Germline CDR1 DFQATT, CDR2 SNEGSKA (reference sequence). The DNA of the CDR3 is TGCAGTGCTAGAGAGGGACTAGCGGGGGACAATGAGCAGTTCTTC. This translates into CSAREGLAGDNEQFF.

This sequence joins TRBV12-3 or TRBV12-4 and TRBJ2-6; no firm D call. V was shortened by 7 bases and J by 4 bases, with 11 bases between the two germline ends. This CDR3 has 14 amino acids. The CDR3 sequence: CASTPSGGANVLTF. DNA for the CDR3: TGTGCCAGCACCCCCTCCGGGGGGGCCAACGTCCTGACTTTC.

The chain links TRBV11-1 to TRBJ2-2; TRBD1 is a possible D gene (6 bases). This CDR3 is 17 amino acids long. From germline, CDR1 is SGHAT and CDR2 FQDESV (reference sequence). The V end was cut by 4 bases, the J end by 2 bases, with 17 bases between. The CDR3 here is CASSSPRQESNTGELFF. In DNA form, the CDR3 reads TGTGCCAGCAGCTCTCCTCGACAGGAGTCTAACACCGGGGAGCTGTTTTTT.

On this clonotype: At one end the junction does not follow the germline gene, possibly because of a read error. This chain links TRBV6-5 with TRBJ2-3; D not resolved. Looked up from germline, CDR1 is MNHEY and CDR2 is SVGAGI. This CDR3 region has 14 residues. Written as DNA, the CDR3 is TGTGCCAGCAGTCGTGGGGTTAGCATAGATACGCAGTTTTTT. It encodes CASSRGVSIDTQFF.

Regarding this clonotype: Possible read error: a much larger clone is one base away. The V call is TRBV20-1, the J call TRBJ2-5; possible D gene TRBD2, 5 bases. Germline CDR1 and CDR2: DFQATT and SNEGSKA (reference sequence). There are 14 residues in the CDR3. This CDR3 reads CGARDQLVGGTQYF. In DNA form, the CDR3 reads TGCGGTGCTAGAGATCAACTAGTGGGCGGGACCCAGTACTTC.